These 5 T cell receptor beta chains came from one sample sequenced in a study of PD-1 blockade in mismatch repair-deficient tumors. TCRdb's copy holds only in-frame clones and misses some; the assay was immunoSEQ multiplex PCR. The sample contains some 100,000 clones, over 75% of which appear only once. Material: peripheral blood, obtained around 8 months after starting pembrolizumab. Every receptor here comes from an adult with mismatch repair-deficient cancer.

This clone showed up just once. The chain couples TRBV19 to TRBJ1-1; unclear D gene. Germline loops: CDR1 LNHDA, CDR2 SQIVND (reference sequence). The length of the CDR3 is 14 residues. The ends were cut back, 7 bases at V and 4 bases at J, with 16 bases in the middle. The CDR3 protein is CASNGVPWGTEAFF. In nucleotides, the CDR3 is TGTGCCAGTAATGGGGTACCGTGGGGCACTGAAGCTTTCTTT.

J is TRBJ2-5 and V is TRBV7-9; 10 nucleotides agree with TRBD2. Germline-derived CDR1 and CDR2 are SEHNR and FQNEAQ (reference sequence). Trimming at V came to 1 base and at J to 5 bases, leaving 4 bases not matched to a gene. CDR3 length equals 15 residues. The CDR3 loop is CASSLGLAGVETQYF. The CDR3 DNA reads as TGTGCCAGCAGCTTAGGGCTAGCGGGAGTGGAGACCCAGTACTTC.

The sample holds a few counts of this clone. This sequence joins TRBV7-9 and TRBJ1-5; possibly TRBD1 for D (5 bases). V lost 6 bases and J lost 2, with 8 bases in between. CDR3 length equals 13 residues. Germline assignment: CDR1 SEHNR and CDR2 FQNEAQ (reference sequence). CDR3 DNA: TGTGCCAGCAGTAAACAGGGCAATCAGCCCCAGCATTTT. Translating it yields CASSKQGNQPQHF.

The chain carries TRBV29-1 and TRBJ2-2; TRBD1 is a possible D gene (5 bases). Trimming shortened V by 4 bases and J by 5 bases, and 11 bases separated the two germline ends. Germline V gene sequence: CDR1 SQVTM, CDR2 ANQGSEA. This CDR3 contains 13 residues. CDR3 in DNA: TGCAGCGTTGCGCCAGGGTCAACCGGGGAGCTGTTTTTT. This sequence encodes CSVAPGSTGELFF.

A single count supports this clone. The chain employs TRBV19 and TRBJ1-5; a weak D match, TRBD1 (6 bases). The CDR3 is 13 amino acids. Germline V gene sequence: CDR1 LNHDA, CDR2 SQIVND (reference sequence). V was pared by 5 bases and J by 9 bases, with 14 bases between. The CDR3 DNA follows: TGTGCCAGTAGTCCCTCCCCGGACAGGCCCCAGCATTTT. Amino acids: CASSPSPDRPQHF.